What follows are 26 T cell receptor beta chains derived from one specimen sequenced in a study of response to subunit inactivated influenza vaccine. TCRdb re-called the RT-PCR reads through MiXCR, storing one row per CDR3 protein. The table has around 850,000 distinct CDR3 sequences, approximately 18% seen once. This sample comprised PBMCs from blood, obtained 5 to 6 days after vaccination. The receptors shown here come from a man aged 45-60 years who received an inactivated influenza vaccine.

V and J are TRBV4-2 and TRBJ2-1; 11 bases match TRBD2. V was clipped by 1 base and J by 7 bases; unmatched bases: 9. From germline, CDR1 is LGHNA and CDR2 YNFKEQ. This CDR3 spans 17 amino acids. Written as DNA, the CDR3 is TGTGCCAGCAGCCAAGTGGCTAGCGGGGGGACGTCGAATGAGCAGTTCTTC. It codes for CASSQVASGGTSNEQFF.

This clonotype was seen more than once but under ten times. The chain couples TRBV20-1 to TRBJ1-1; maybe TRBD1 (6 bases). The CDR3 length is 12 residues. Germline assignment: CDR1 DFQATT and CDR2 SNEGSKA (reference sequence). V dropped 6 bases and J dropped 5 bases, with 13 bases sitting between them. CDR3 nucleotides: TGCAGTGCCAGGGACATGGGGACTGAAGCTTTCTTT. Translated: CSARDMGTEAFF.

This clonotype was seen many times. The chain has TRBV20-1 and TRBJ2-7; D may be TRBD1 (5 bases). There are 14 residues in the CDR3. Germline assignment: CDR1 DFQATT and CDR2 SNEGSKA (reference sequence). Trimming cost V 6 bases and J 2 bases, with 17 bases left between them. CDR3 in amino acids: CSAPRQGRTYEQYF. CDR3 DNA: TGCAGTGCCCCGCGGCAGGGTAGGACCTACGAGCAGTACTTC.

The rearrangement links TRBV10-3 to TRBJ2-7; D might be TRBD1 (7 bases). CDR1 is ENHRY, CDR2 SYGVKD, per germline. V lost 10 bases and J 2 bases, leaving 15 bases between the germline ends. The CDR3 runs to 13 residues. The CDR3 here is CATGRDRTYEQYF. CDR3 coding DNA: TGTGCCACGGGGCGGGACAGAACCTACGAGCAGTACTTC.

CDR3 protein: CSVLGNLSYNEQFF. CDR3 bases: TGCAGCGTTCTAGGGAATTTATCCTACAATGAGCAGTTCTTC. The gene calls are TRBV29-1 and TRBJ2-1; D not resolved. The CDR3 extends over 14 amino acids. Between the trimmed V and J ends, which lost 5 bases and 1 base, there was a span of 12 bases. Germline V gives CDR1 SQVTM, CDR2 ANQGSEA.

This clonotype was counted only a few times. The chain recombines TRBV5-1 with TRBJ2-3, with TRBD1 identical over 8 bases. J gave up 1 base and V 0 bases, and 4 bases lay outside the gene matches. The germline gives CDR1 SGHRS, CDR2 YFSETQ. There are 16 residues in the CDR3. The CDR3 region has the DNA TGCGCCAGCAGCTTGGCCGGGACAGGTCGCACAGATACGCAGTATTTT. Encoded protein: CASSLAGTGRTDTQYF.

This clonotype was seen at least ten times. This rearrangement joins TRBV6-2 or TRBV6-3 to TRBJ2-7; unclear D gene. Germline CDR1 is MNHEY and CDR2 is SVGEGT. Between the trimmed V and J ends, which lost 6 bases and 1 base, there was a span of 10 bases. The CDR3 has 13 amino acids. CDR3 DNA: TGTGCCAGCAGGCGGCCTCCTTCCTACGAGCAGTACTTC. As protein: CASRRPPSYEQYF.

This clonotype was seen only a few times. This chain links TRBV5-1 with TRBJ2-7; D not resolved. There are 16 residues in the CDR3. Germline-derived CDR1 and CDR2 are SGHRS and YFSETQ. V shed 0 bases and J shed 4 bases, with 17 bases lying between them. The CDR3 reads CASSLGGTSTQYEQYF. The CDR3 DNA reads as TGCGCCAGCAGCTTGGGTGGCACCTCCACCCAATACGAGCAGTACTTC.

The CDR3 region is CASSSAVGETQYF. The DNA of the CDR3 is TGTGCCAGCAGCTCTGCGGTAGGGGAGACCCAGTACTTC. The chain recombines TRBV7-2 with TRBJ2-5; D remains ambiguous. Trimming took off 4 bases at V and 5 bases at J, with 11 bases between the two ends. CDR1 and CDR2 from the germline V gene are SGHTA and FQGNSA. This CDR3 spans 13 amino acids.

This clonotype was found a few times. The chain uses TRBV15 and TRBJ2-5, with D uncertain. The CDR3 runs 14 residues. Germline CDR1 and CDR2: LNHNV and YYDKDF (reference sequence). Deletions cut 0 bases from V and 2 bases from J, with 7 bases between. The CDR3 loop reads CATSRDRVQETQYF. CDR3 in DNA: TGTGCCACCAGCAGAGATAGGGTACAAGAGACCCAGTACTTC.

This clonotype was recorded a few times. The rearrangement uses TRBV10-3 and TRBJ2-5; D gene ambiguous. Germline loops: CDR1 ENHRY, CDR2 SYGVKD. There are 13 residues in the CDR3. V dropped 2 bases and J dropped 5 bases, with 9 bases sitting between them. CDR3 coding DNA: TGTGCCATCAGTGAGAGGTTTCGGGAGACCCAGTACTTC. Amino acid sequence: CAISERFRETQYF.

The sample holds many counts of this clonotype. The genes are TRBV12-3 or TRBV12-4 and TRBJ2-1; 14 bases match TRBD2. The V segment lost 3 bases and the J segment 2 bases; nucleotides outside the gene matches: 15. The CDR3 covers 21 residues. CDR3 sequence: CASSFSIWGTSGGPTYNEQFF. CDR3 bases: TGTGCCAGCAGTTTTAGTATCTGGGGGACTAGCGGGGGCCCCACCTACAATGAGCAGTTCTTC.

This chain joins TRBV3-1 and TRBJ2-3; TRBD2 matches 8 bases. This CDR3 is built from 15 residues. Germline values: CDR1 LGHDT, CDR2 YNNKEL (reference sequence). After removal of 1 base from V and 8 bases from J, the junction contained 8 bases not matched to a gene. The CDR3 sequence is CASSQGAGRAVTQYF. The CDR3, as DNA: TGTGCCAGCAGCCAAGGCGCCGGGAGGGCGGTTACGCAGTATTTT.

This clonotype was recorded at least ten times. V usage is TRBV24-1 and J usage is TRBJ2-1; D not certain. This CDR3 has 13 amino acids. The ends were cut back, 9 bases at V and 0 bases at J, with 8 bases in the middle. From germline, CDR1 is KGHDR and CDR2 SFDVKD. The CDR3 region has the DNA TGTGCCACCTCGTGGAGCTCCTACAATGAGCAGTTCTTC. Translating it yields CATSWSSYNEQFF.

This clonotype has a handful of counts. V and J are TRBV5-1 and TRBJ2-1, with 9 bases matching TRBD2. The ends lost 1 base at V and 4 bases at J; junction bases unmatched: 6. CDR1 is SGHRS, CDR2 YFSETQ, per germline. The CDR3 covers 16 residues. The CDR3 spells CASSLNAGGQYNEQFF. The CDR3 DNA reads TGCGCCAGCAGCTTGAACGCGGGAGGGCAGTACAATGAGCAGTTCTTC.

This chain joins TRBV9 and TRBJ1-2, with D uncertain. Germline values: CDR1 SGDLS, CDR2 YYNGEE. The CDR3 is made up of 15 amino acids. With 2 bases removed from V and 8 bases from J, the gap between germline ends came to 19 bases. CDR3: CASSVSQHTNEGYTF. CDR3 DNA sequence: TGTGCCAGCAGCGTGTCCCAACACACTAACGAAGGCTACACCTTC. The complete variable domain, with remaining parts taken from reference TRBV9 and TRBJ1-2, reads DSGVTQTPKHLITATGQRVTLRCSPRSGDLSVYWYQQSLDQGLQFLIQYYNGEERAKGNILERFSAQQFPDLHSELNLSSLELGDSALYFCASSVSQHTNEGYTFGSGTRLTVV.

This clonotype has just a few counts. The chain employs TRBV24-1 and TRBJ2-2; tentative D call: TRBD1 (5 bases). This CDR3 is 16 amino acids long. Germline assignment: CDR1 KGHDR and CDR2 SFDVKD. The V end was cut by 1 base, the J end by 4 bases, with 12 bases between. CDR3 sequence reads: CATSDLRQGSTGELFF. As DNA, the CDR3 is TGTGCCACCAGTGATTTACGCCAGGGATCCACCGGGGAGCTGTTTTTT.

CDR3 in DNA: TGTGCCAGCAGTGTAGACAGGGACCCCTACAATGAGCAGTTCTTC. It translates to CASSVDRDPYNEQFF. The chain combines TRBV27 with TRBJ2-1; 7 bases map to TRBD1. There are 15 residues in the CDR3. The V gene's germline CDR1 is MNHEY and CDR2 SMNVEV (reference sequence). V lost 5 bases and J lost 2; bases outside the gene matches: 6.

This clonotype was seen more than once but under ten times. The CDR3 sequence is CASIETVGAPLHF. The CDR3 DNA sequence: TGTGCCAGCATCGAAACAGTAGGTGCACCCCTCCACTTT. The chain recombines TRBV6-2 or TRBV6-3 with TRBJ1-6; no firm D call. CDR3 size: 13 residues. Trimming removed 7 bases at V and 11 bases at J, with 15 bases between. CDR1 is MNHEY, CDR2 SVGEGT, per germline.

The chain has TRBV5-1 and TRBJ2-5, with a tentative D call TRBD1 (5 bases). The CDR3 has 15 amino acids. Trimming cost V 3 bases and J 0 bases, with 12 bases left between them. Per the germline V gene, CDR1 is SGHRS and CDR2 is YFSETQ. CDR3 DNA: TGCGCCAGCAGCTCTCAGACAGTGTACCAAGAGACCCAGTACTTC. It yields the protein CASSSQTVYQETQYF. The entire variable domain, with the rest obtained from reference TRBV5-1 and TRBJ2-5, is as follows: KAGVTQTPRYLIKTRGQQVTLSCSPISGHRSVSWYQQTPGQGLQFLFEYFSETQRNKGNFPGRFSGRQFSNSRSEMNVSTLELGDSALYLCASSSQTVYQETQYFGPGTRLLVL.

This chain uses TRBV4-3 with TRBJ2-7; D perhaps matches TRBD1 (5 bases). CDR3 size: 14 residues. V lost 1 base to trimming and J lost 5 bases, with 12 bases between them. Germline lookup yields CDR1 LGHNA and CDR2 YSLEER. The CDR3 is CASSQGGAVDEQYF. CDR3 DNA sequence: TGCGCCAGCAGCCAAGGGGGCGCGGTTGACGAGCAGTACTTC.

This chain links TRBV6-1 with TRBJ2-3; possibly TRBD1 for D (6 bases). Per the germline V gene, CDR1 is MNHNS and CDR2 is SASEGT. The CDR3 is made up of 12 amino acids. Trimming took 8 bases from V and 5 from J, leaving 11 bases between them. The DNA for the CDR3 is TGTGCCAGCCGGCAAGGGGGAGATACGCAGTATTTT. The encoded protein is CASRQGGDTQYF.

The chain combines TRBV4-3 with TRBJ2-5, with D perhaps matching TRBD1 (6 bases). The CDR3 contains 15 residues. Germline loops: CDR1 LGHNA, CDR2 YSLEER. V was cut by 0 bases and J by 4 bases, with 12 bases left in between. The DNA of the CDR3 is TGCGCCAGCAGCCAAGATCAGGTCAGGGGAGAGACCCAGTACTTC. Its protein product is CASSQDQVRGETQYF.

The chain has TRBV9 and TRBJ2-1; 7 bases are shared with TRBD1. The junction had 6 bases not matched to a gene; V was cut back by 3 bases and J by 3 bases. Germline assignment: CDR1 SGDLS and CDR2 YYNGEE. CDR3 length: 15 amino acids. CDR3 DNA: TGTGCCAGCAGCGCGACAGGGTCCAACTACAATGAGCAGTTCTTC. Encoded protein: CASSATGSNYNEQFF.

The chain has TRBV20-1 and TRBJ2-3; TRBD2 agrees at 10 bases. The CDR3 has 14 amino acids. The junction had 9 bases not matched to a gene; V was cut back by 7 bases and J by 5 bases. The germline V gene has CDR1 DFQATT and CDR2 SNEGSKA (reference sequence). The CDR3 DNA reads as TGCAGTGGTCGGGCTAGCGGGAGTATAGATACGCAGTATTTT. It specifies CSGRASGSIDTQYF.

The V gene is TRBV29-1, the J gene TRBJ1-1, with TRBD1 matching over 9 bases. The CDR3 contains 17 residues. The germline V gene has CDR1 SQVTM and CDR2 ANQGSEA. Trimming removed 1 base from V and 0 bases from J; junction bases left unmatched: 9. Here the CDR3 reads CSVEAGQGDRVNTEAFF. CDR3 in DNA: TGCAGCGTTGAAGCTGGGCAGGGGGACAGGGTGAACACTGAAGCTTTCTTT.